This T cell receptor (beta chain) emerged from a study of T-cell reconstitution after alpha-beta-depleted transplantation in children. Notes on the study in general: Several hundred rapidly expanded clones from non-depleted graft cells reportedly supplied alpha-beta T cells about two months post-transplant. Surviving recipient T cells and thymic progenitors accounted for the high day-60 TCRbeta diversity observed in some patients. A year had passed since transplant, and T-cell counts and diversity by then came mostly from newly produced T cells.

The TCRbeta library incorporated unique molecular identifiers. TCRdb redid the calling of the PCR reads with MiXCR, one entry per CDR3 protein. The table includes approximately 250,000 distinct CDR3 sequences, about 25% detected once. For this clonotype: What it binds is unknown.

The CDR3 runs to 16 residues. Germline assignment: CDR1 MDHEN and CDR2 SYDVKM. The V segment lost 3 bases and the J segment 1 base; nucleotides outside the gene matches: 5. This specimen consisted of PBMCs, obtained before TCRalphabeta/CD19-depleted stem cell transplant. The TCR originated in a girl aged 2 to 9 with Fanconi anemia, due to receive a stem cell transplant. This chain joins TRBV28 and TRBJ2-5, with 10 bases identical to TRBD2. This chain's CDR3 is CASSFWLAGGQETQYF. Here the CDR3 DNA reads TGTGCCAGCAGTTTCTGGTTAGCGGGAGGCCAAGAGACCCAGTACTTC. The whole variable domain, filled in from reference TRBV28 and TRBJ2-5, reads DVKVTQSSRYLVKRTGEKVFLECVQDMDHENMFWYRQDPGLGLRLIYFSYDVKMKEKGDIPEGYSVSREKKERFSLILESASTNQTSMYLCASSFWLAGGQETQYFGPGTRLLVL.